The 26 T cell receptor beta chains below all came from one sample that was sequenced in a study of blood T cells in healthy people across ages. Primed by a sample-barcoded 5' primer and a J-beta primer mix, a second PCR proceeded for about 6 to 11 cycles. Via MiXCR, TCRdb re-called the 5' RACE reads, giving one row per CDR3 protein. Here the sample spans some 1.4 million distinct CDR3 sequences, 35% to 45% being singletons. The sample comprised blood. These receptors were taken from a woman between 18 and 29 years old in good health.

This clonotype has a single count. The genes are TRBV4-1 and TRBJ1-5, with D maybe TRBD1 (6 bases). The germline V gene encodes CDR1 MGHRA and CDR2 YSYEKL. V was shortened by 1 base and J by 4 bases, with 11 bases between the two germline ends. The CDR3 loop spans 15 amino acids. The CDR3 is CASSQVVRGNQPQHF. Written as DNA, the CDR3 is TGCGCCAGCAGCCAAGTAGTGAGGGGGAATCAGCCCCAGCATTTT.

This clonotype was observed once. The chain has TRBV3-1 and TRBJ2-2; 8 bases match TRBD1. CDR3 size: 14 residues. Germline-derived CDR1 and CDR2 are LGHDT and YNNKEL (reference sequence). V trimming: 4 bases; J trimming: 6 bases; junction bases outside the gene matches: 4. The CDR3 loop is CASSPGTGPGELFF. For the CDR3, the DNA is TGTGCCAGCAGCCCAGGGACAGGCCCCGGGGAGCTGTTTTTT.

The J gene is TRBJ2-3, the V gene TRBV27, with D possibly being TRBD1 or TRBD2 (5 bases each). There are 16 residues in the CDR3. Germline V gene lookup returns CDR1 MNHEY and CDR2 SMNVEV (reference sequence). Trimming left V 4 bases short and J 2 bases short, with 16 bases between. CDR3 protein: CASSSYVRGNTDTQYF. In nucleotides, the CDR3 is TGTGCCAGCAGTTCCTACGTCCGGGGCAACACAGATACGCAGTATTTT.

The rearrangement joins TRBV2 to TRBJ1-5; 7 bases are shared with TRBD1. The CDR3 runs 16 residues. V gave up 7 bases and J gave up 1 base; unmatched junction bases: 10. Germline V lookup: CDR1 SNHLY, CDR2 FYNNEI. The CDR3 here is CASKGRGLGSNQPQHF. Written as DNA, the CDR3 is TGTGCCAGCAAGGGCAGGGGGTTGGGGAGCAATCAGCCCCAGCATTTT. The whole variable domain, filled in from reference TRBV2 and TRBJ1-5, reads EPEVTQTPSHQVTQMGQEVILRCVPISNHLYFYWYRQILGQKVEFLVSFYNNEISEKSEIFDDQFSVERPDGSNFTLKIRSTKLEDSAMYFCASKGRGLGSNQPQHFGDGTRLSIL.

This chain links TRBV13 with TRBJ1-6; D is undetermined. Trimming removed 4 bases from V and 10 bases from J, with 11 bases in between. CDR3 size: 13 residues. The germline CDR1 and CDR2 sequences are PRHDT and FYEKMQ (reference sequence). For the CDR3, the DNA is TGTGCCAGCAGCTCCTCAGCGGGGTCACCCCTCCACTTT. Its translation is CASSSSAGSPLHF.

This chain links TRBV7-4 with TRBJ1-2, with D hard to call. This CDR3 spans 16 amino acids. The V end lost 5 bases, the J end lost 7 bases, and 23 bases lay between the germline ends. The germline V gene has CDR1 SGHVT and CDR2 SQSDAQ. The CDR3 is CASSPMGPDREAGYTF. The CDR3 nucleotides read TGTGCCAGCAGCCCCATGGGCCCCGATCGAGAAGCTGGCTACACCTTC.

This chain connects TRBV19 to TRBJ1-6; perhaps TRBD1 as D (5 bases). Trimming cost V 4 bases and J 1 base, with 14 bases left between them. This CDR3 is built from 17 residues. CDR1 is LNHDA, CDR2 SQIVND, per germline (reference sequence). The CDR3 DNA follows: TGTGCCAGTAGTAGGACCTCAGGGAATTCCTATAATTCACCCCTCCACTTT. Translated, it gives CASSRTSGNSYNSPLHF.

This clonotype occurred a few times. This rearrangement joins TRBV9 to TRBJ1-4; D call uncertain. The CDR3 runs to 17 residues. Germline values: CDR1 SGDLS, CDR2 YYNGEE. The V end was cut by 3 bases, the J end by 7 bases, with 22 bases between. The CDR3: CASSAAGRSRLREKLFF. DNA for the CDR3: TGTGCCAGCAGCGCAGCAGGCAGATCAAGGCTTCGTGAAAAACTGTTTTTT.

The V and J genes are TRBV3-1 and TRBJ1-2, with D unclear. The V end lost 1 base, the J end lost 8 bases, and 8 bases lay between the germline ends. Germline assignment: CDR1 LGHDT and CDR2 YNNKEL (reference sequence). The CDR3 loop spans 12 amino acids. The CDR3 region is CASSQVESGYTF. CDR3 bases: TGTGCCAGCAGCCAAGTTGAGAGCGGCTACACCTTC.

The chain recombines TRBV5-6 with TRBJ2-1; D may be TRBD2 (6 bases). The germline V gene has CDR1 SGHDT and CDR2 YYEEEE. The length of the CDR3 is 13 residues. V was shortened by 3 bases and J by 10 bases, with 14 bases between the two germline ends. The CDR3 region has the DNA TGTGCCAGCAGCTGGCGGGGTGTGGTGGAGCAGTTCTTC. Its translation: CASSWRGVVEQFF.

The V and J genes are TRBV20-1 and TRBJ1-2, with D unresolved. The CDR3 runs to 15 residues. CDR1 is DFQATT, CDR2 SNEGSKA, per germline (reference sequence). Trimming cost V 1 base and J 3 bases, with 15 bases left between them. The CDR3 DNA is TGCAGTGCTAGAGCAACGGCGGTGGGGTACTATGGCTACACCTTC. It translates to CSARATAVGYYGYTF.

The rearrangement joins TRBV3-1 to TRBJ1-4, with D perhaps matching TRBD1 (5 bases). Germline CDR1 LGHDT, CDR2 YNNKEL (reference sequence). CDR3 length: 14 residues. V lost 0 bases, J lost 5 bases, and 7 bases lay in between. The CDR3: CASSQEGANEKLFF. CDR3 DNA: TGTGCCAGCAGCCAAGAAGGGGCAAATGAAAAACTGTTTTTT.

The genes are TRBV7-2 and TRBJ2-7, with unresolved D. There are 13 residues in the CDR3. The germline V gene has CDR1 SGHTA and CDR2 FQGNSA. V was pared by 1 base and J by 4 bases, with 8 bases between. CDR3 sequence: CASSLVGQYEQYF. The CDR3 coding sequence is TGTGCCAGCAGCTTAGTGGGCCAATACGAGCAGTACTTC.

This chain joins TRBV20-1 and TRBJ2-2; the D gene is possibly TRBD1 (5 bases). Trimming shortened V by 2 bases and J by 1 base, and 11 bases separated the two germline ends. The CDR3 is 15 residues long. Germline V gives CDR1 DFQATT, CDR2 SNEGSKA (reference sequence). The CDR3 sequence is CSARKGQWNTGELFF. The CDR3 DNA follows: TGCAGTGCTAGAAAGGGGCAGTGGAACACCGGGGAGCTGTTTTTT.

The chain recombines TRBV12-3 or TRBV12-4 with TRBJ2-1; 13 bases align to TRBD2. The CDR3 runs to 16 residues. Germline trimming cut 3 bases from V and 7 bases from J; bases unmatched to any gene: 6. In nucleotides, the CDR3 is TGTGCCAGCAGTTTCTTGGGACTAGCGGGAAGGAATGAGCAGTTCTTC. Its translation: CASSFLGLAGRNEQFF.

This clonotype has a handful of counts. The genes are TRBV7-9 and TRBJ2-3; 7 nucleotides match TRBD2. CDR3 length: 15 amino acids. Trimming removed 5 bases from V and 2 bases from J; junction bases left unmatched: 7. Germline CDR1 is SEHNR and CDR2 is FQNEAQ (reference sequence). The CDR3 is CASSPLGGVTDTQYF. The CDR3, as DNA: TGTGCCAGCAGCCCCCTGGGAGGGGTCACAGATACGCAGTATTTT.

This clonotype was counted between two and nine times. This chain connects TRBV2 to TRBJ2-4; TRBD2 matches at 8 bases. CDR1 is SNHLY and CDR2 is FYNNEI in the germline V gene. The CDR3 has 15 residues. With V trimmed by 3 bases and J by 13 bases, 14 bases remained unmatched. The CDR3 spells CASSDIGLALEEQYF. For the CDR3, the DNA is TGTGCCAGCAGTGATATAGGACTAGCCCTGGAAGAGCAGTACTTC.

V is TRBV2 and J is TRBJ1-1; 7 nucleotides align to TRBD1. This CDR3 is built from 15 residues. Unmatched junction bases numbered 11, after V lost 6 bases and J lost 4 bases. Germline assignment: CDR1 SNHLY and CDR2 FYNNEI. CDR3 DNA sequence: TGTGCCAGCAGGGGCGACAGGGCGTTAGGCACTGAAGCTTTCTTT. Its translation: CASRGDRALGTEAFF.

A word on this clonotype: A much bigger clone sits one base away, suggesting this may be a read error. The chain links TRBV6-1 to TRBJ2-6, with 9 bases fitting TRBD1. This CDR3 contains 17 residues. Germline V lookup: CDR1 MNHNS, CDR2 SASEGT. V lost 8 bases and J lost 0; bases outside the gene matches: 8. DNA of the CDR3: TGTGCCAGCCAGGGGGGACAGGGTGACTCTGGGGCCAACGTCCTGACTTTC. Translation gives CASQGGQGDSGANVLTF.

The rearrangement joins TRBV20-1 to TRBJ1-2, with 7 nucleotides matching TRBD1. Germline CDR1 is DFQATT and CDR2 is SNEGSKA (reference sequence). V trimming: 7 bases; J trimming: 8 bases; junction bases outside the gene matches: 16. CDR3 length equals 14 residues. CDR3 residues: CSGIQGPARGGYTF. CDR3 nucleotide sequence: TGCAGTGGTATACAGGGGCCCGCGAGGGGGGGCTACACCTTC.

This clonotype was seen a handful of times. This rearrangement joins TRBV10-3 to TRBJ2-1, with 13 bases lining up with TRBD2. The junction had 5 bases not matched to a gene; V was cut back by 9 bases and J by 9 bases. In germline, CDR1 is ENHRY, CDR2 SYGVKD. The CDR3 runs to 13 residues. The DNA of the CDR3 is TGTGCCATGACTAGCGGGGGGACGGGTGAGCAGTTCTTC. This translates into CAMTSGGTGEQFF.

The table lists this clonotype with a few counts. The chain carries TRBV6-5 and TRBJ2-5; weak D call: TRBD2 (5 bases). The germline CDR1 and CDR2 sequences are MNHEY and SVGAGI. Trimming took off 0 bases at V and 5 bases at J, with 16 bases between the two ends. The CDR3 spans 16 residues. For the CDR3, the DNA is TGTGCCAGCAGTTACTCGAGTGGTCTGGGAGAGGAGACCCAGTACTTC. This translates into CASSYSSGLGEETQYF.

Concerning this clonotype: One end of the junction fails to match germline, which may point to a read error. The V and J genes are TRBV6-2 or TRBV6-3 and TRBJ1-5; 9 bases map to TRBD1. The CDR3 covers 17 residues. CDR1 MNHEY and CDR2 SVGEGT come from the germline V gene. The CDR3 reads CASRPGQGPFSNQPRHF. DNA for the CDR3: TGTGCCAGCAGGCCGGGACAGGGCCCTTTCAGCAATCAGCCCCGGCATTTT.

The chain uses TRBV4-1 and TRBJ1-6, with 8 bases lining up with TRBD1. V lost 0 bases to trimming and J lost 12 bases; unmatched junction nucleotides: 10. This CDR3 spans 16 amino acids. CDR1 is MGHRA and CDR2 is YSYEKL in the germline V gene. Here the CDR3 reads CASSQDIRTGSEPLHF. For the CDR3, the DNA is TGCGCCAGCAGCCAAGATATACGGACAGGGTCAGAACCCCTCCACTTT.

The V and J genes are TRBV6-1 and TRBJ1-2, with TRBD1 as a possible D gene (5 bases). V lost 3 bases to trimming and J lost 7 bases, with 15 bases between them. Germline V lookup: CDR1 MNHNS, CDR2 SASEGT. CDR3 length: 14 amino acids. The CDR3 spells CASSDNRGAGGYTF. CDR3 sequence (DNA): TGTGCCAGCAGTGATAATAGGGGAGCAGGTGGCTACACCTTC.

In this sample, this clonotype turned up a few times. This chain links TRBV6-5 with TRBJ2-7; 7 bases line up with TRBD1. The J segment lost 0 bases and the V segment lost 0 bases, leaving 5 bases of the junction unmatched. The CDR3 consists of 16 residues. Germline lookup yields CDR1 MNHEY and CDR2 SVGAGI. The CDR3 DNA sequence: TGTGCCAGCAGTTACTCGTCCGGGACAGACTCCTACGAGCAGTACTTC. Translation gives CASSYSSGTDSYEQYF.